These 27 T cell receptor beta chains came from one sample sequenced in a study of blood T cell repertoires in COVID-19. The data were produced by immunoSEQ multiplex PCR, yet TCRdb's version contains in-frame clones alone and is incomplete. The repertoire holds about 170,000 clones, with about 80% as singletons. The sequencing input was peripheral blood. Source of these receptors: a woman in her thirties or forties with COVID-19, enrolled during active disease.

The chain is built from TRBV30 and TRBJ2-3, with 12 bases that match TRBD2. Germline-derived CDR1 and CDR2 are GTSNPN and SVGIG (reference sequence). V lost 0 bases to trimming and J lost 4 bases; unmatched junction nucleotides: 8. The CDR3 is 17 amino acids. The CDR3 sequence: CAWSVLSLAGGADTQYF. The CDR3 DNA is TGTGCCTGGAGTGTACTCTCCCTAGCGGGAGGGGCAGATACGCAGTATTTT.

This chain connects TRBV19 to TRBJ1-5; D uncertain. V shed 5 bases and J shed 9 bases, with 11 bases lying between them. Germline values: CDR1 LNHDA, CDR2 SQIVND (reference sequence). The CDR3 contains 12 residues. CDR3 nucleotide sequence: TGTGCCAGTAGTCCCACCCCCGGGCCCCAGCATTTT. This codes for CASSPTPGPQHF.

The chain recombines TRBV6-5 with TRBJ2-3, with TRBD2 matching over 8 bases. There are 15 residues in the CDR3. Germline CDR1 is MNHEY and CDR2 is SVGAGI. J lost 7 bases, V lost 7 bases, and 13 bases had no gene match. DNA of the CDR3: TGTGCCAGCACCTCAACGGGGGGGGGCATGCATACGCAGTATTTT. Protein sequence: CASTSTGGGMHTQYF.

The chain carries TRBV28 and TRBJ2-1; 9 bases are shared with TRBD2. The V and J ends lost 3 bases and 9 bases, in that order; junction bases with no gene match: 3. Germline-derived CDR1 and CDR2 are MDHEN and SYDVKM. There are 13 residues in the CDR3. DNA for the CDR3: TGTGCCAGCAGTTTCGTACTAGCGGGTGAGCAGTTCTTC. Amino acids: CASSFVLAGEQFF.

The rearrangement uses TRBV15 and TRBJ2-1; D perhaps matches TRBD2 (5 bases). CDR3 size: 13 residues. The V and J ends lost 5 bases and 9 bases respectively, with 14 bases between them. Germline CDR1 LNHNV, CDR2 YYDKDF (reference sequence). In nucleotides, the CDR3 is TGTGCCACCAGCGGGGTACTAGTCTTTGAGCAGTTCTTC. Translated, it gives CATSGVLVFEQFF.

The CDR3 DNA follows: TGTGCCAGCAGCACCCGGACAGGGGGCGGAGGGTCGAACATTCAGTACTTC. Amino acids: CASSTRTGGGGSNIQYF. The J gene is TRBJ2-4, the V gene TRBV7-2; TRBD1 aligns across 11 bases. The V segment lost 5 bases and the J segment 7 bases; nucleotides outside the gene matches: 13. There are 17 residues in the CDR3. The germline gives CDR1 SGHTA, CDR2 FQGNSA.

The CDR3 DNA follows: TGTGCCAGCAGTCGACTAGATACGCAGTATTTT. Translation gives CASSRLDTQYF. The chain has TRBV25-1 and TRBJ2-3, with no clear D. V lost 5 bases and J lost 5, with 5 bases in between. Germline V lookup: CDR1 MGHDK, CDR2 SYGVNS. This CDR3 is 11 amino acids long.

The chain recombines TRBV11-2 with TRBJ2-1; tentative D call: TRBD2 (5 bases). The V gene lost 1 base and the J gene lost 4 bases, with 8 bases spanning the gap. CDR1 SGHAT and CDR2 FQNNGV come from the germline V gene. CDR3 length: 14 residues. Here the CDR3 reads CASSLAGSYNEQFF. The CDR3 bases are TGTGCCAGCAGCTTAGCTGGGAGTTACAATGAGCAGTTCTTC.

The table lists this clone with many counts. V and J are TRBV3-1 (or the pseudogene TRBV3-2) and TRBJ2-1, with D maybe TRBD2 (6 bases). The CDR3 contains 17 residues. CDR1 and CDR2 from the germline V gene are LGHDT and YNNKEL (reference sequence). Between the trimmed V and J ends, which lost 3 bases and 0 bases, there was a span of 15 bases. The CDR3 spells CASSHDTSTISYNEQFF. The CDR3 DNA follows: TGTGCCAGCAGCCACGATACTAGCACTATCTCCTACAATGAGCAGTTCTTC.

The J gene is TRBJ2-1, the V gene TRBV5-1; the match to TRBD2 covers 8 bases. This CDR3 region has 15 residues. Germline trimming cut 5 bases from V and 2 bases from J; bases unmatched to any gene: 6. Germline lookup yields CDR1 SGHRS and CDR2 YFSETQ. CDR3 region: CASSLLAGPYNEQFF. The CDR3 DNA sequence: TGCGCCAGCAGTTTGTTAGCGGGACCCTACAATGAGCAGTTCTTC.

The chain uses TRBV28 and TRBJ2-2; 8 nucleotides agree with TRBD2. The germline CDR1 and CDR2 sequences are MDHEN and SYDVKM. The CDR3 is 15 residues long. V was clipped by 7 bases and J by 7 bases; unmatched bases: 11. The CDR3, as DNA: TGTGCCAGCACCTTGAGCGGGAGCTTCGGCGGGGAGCTGTTTTTT. Translated, it gives CASTLSGSFGGELFF.

This chain uses TRBV30 with TRBJ2-2; weak D call: TRBD2 (5 bases). The germline gives CDR1 GTSNPN, CDR2 SVGIG (reference sequence). CDR3 length equals 12 residues. The V end was cut by 4 bases, the J end by 10 bases, with 13 bases between. The CDR3 reads CAWNLRALELFF. CDR3 bases: TGTGCCTGGAACCTGAGGGCCTTGGAGCTGTTTTTT.

The V call is TRBV18, the J call TRBJ1-3, with 8 bases that match TRBD1. V shed 1 base, J shed 1 base, and the junction held 9 bases outside the gene matches. The CDR3 spans 18 residues. Per germline, CDR1 KGHSH and CDR2 LQKENI. The CDR3 protein is CASSPRRGDRTSGNTIYF. For the CDR3, the DNA is TGTGCCAGCTCACCACGGCGAGGGGACAGGACTTCTGGAAACACCATATATTTT. Full variable domain (missing parts from reference TRBV18 and TRBJ1-3): NAGVMQNPRHLVRRRGQEARLRCSPMKGHSHVYWYRQLPEEGLKFMVYLQKENIIDESGMPKERFSAEFPKEGPSILRIQQVVRGDSAAYFCASSPRRGDRTSGNTIYFGEGSWLTVV.

The chain uses TRBV5-6 and TRBJ2-1; TRBD1 aligns across 10 bases. The junction had 7 bases not matched to a gene; V was cut back by 2 bases and J by 8 bases. The germline V gene has CDR1 SGHDT and CDR2 YYEEEE. There are 15 residues in the CDR3. The CDR3 reads CASSFGTGVVDEQFF. CDR3 in DNA: TGTGCCAGCAGCTTTGGGACAGGGGTTGTGGATGAGCAGTTCTTC.

This chain links TRBV5-1 with TRBJ2-7; 8 bases match TRBD2. The germline CDR1 and CDR2 sequences are SGHRS and YFSETQ. V lost 4 bases to trimming and J lost 1 base; unmatched junction nucleotides: 4. This CDR3 is 14 amino acids long. For the CDR3, the DNA is TGCGCCAGCAGCCCGGCTAGCGGGTCCTACGAGCAGTACTTC. Residues: CASSPASGSYEQYF.

The V and J genes are TRBV10-3 and TRBJ2-1, with TRBD2 matching 9 bases. This CDR3 is built from 16 residues. With 4 bases clipped from V and 8 bases from J, the junction kept 12 bases outside the gene matches. Germline CDR1 and CDR2: ENHRY and SYGVKD. The CDR3 reads CAISVGTSGSPDEQFF. The CDR3 DNA reads TGTGCCATCAGTGTCGGTACTAGCGGGTCACCGGATGAGCAGTTCTTC.

This clone was observed a few times. The chain uses TRBV28 and TRBJ2-3, with a weak D call TRBD1 (6 bases). The germline V gene encodes CDR1 MDHEN and CDR2 SYDVKM. Trimming stripped 7 bases from V and 5 bases from J, with 16 bases between. This CDR3 contains 14 residues. The chain's CDR3 is CASIPTGMKDTQYF. DNA of the CDR3: TGTGCCAGCATCCCGACAGGAATGAAAGATACGCAGTATTTT.

The chain uses TRBV19 and TRBJ2-1; D may be TRBD1 (6 bases). CDR3 length: 15 amino acids. The germline CDR1 and CDR2 sequences are LNHDA and SQIVND (reference sequence). The V gene lost 5 bases and the J gene lost 2 bases, with 13 bases spanning the gap. The CDR3 region has the DNA TGTGCCAGTAGTGCGTGGCAGGGGCCCTACAATGAGCAGTTCTTC. It encodes CASSAWQGPYNEQFF. The full variable domain, completed using reference TRBV19 and TRBJ2-1, is DGGITQSPKYLFRKEGQNVTLSCEQNLNHDAMYWYRQDPGQGLRLIYYSQIVNDFQKGDIAEGYSVSREKKESFPLTVTSAQKNPTAFYLCASSAWQGPYNEQFFGPGTRLTVL.

J is TRBJ2-5 and V is TRBV6-5; no definite D call. The V gene's germline CDR1 is MNHEY and CDR2 SVGAGI. V was cut by 2 bases and J by 5 bases, with 6 bases left in between. This CDR3 is 12 amino acids long. CDR3 nucleotide sequence: TGTGCCAGCAGTTACGATCGGGAGACCCAGTACTTC. Amino acids: CASSYDRETQYF.

This clone was counted between two and nine times. The V and J genes are TRBV2 and TRBJ1-1; D unclear. The CDR3 totals 14 residues. Germline CDR1 reads SNHLY; CDR2 reads FYNNEI. Trimming pared 6 bases from V and 2 bases from J, leaving 13 bases between. CDR3: CASSLPAGNTEAFF. The CDR3 bases are TGTGCCAGCAGCCTTCCGGCAGGAAACACTGAAGCTTTCTTT.

The CDR3 nucleotides are TGTGCCAGCAGCTCGGGACTAGCGGGAGGTTACGAGCAGTACTTC. Amino acid sequence: CASSSGLAGGYEQYF. The rearrangement joins TRBV5-5 to TRBJ2-7, with 15 bases aligning to TRBD2. The germline V gene encodes CDR1 SGHKS and CDR2 YYEKEE (reference sequence). V trimming: 3 bases; J trimming: 4 bases; junction bases outside the gene matches: 2. The CDR3 totals 15 residues.

This rearrangement joins TRBV7-8 to TRBJ2-1; possible D gene TRBD2, 7 bases. The V end was cut by 0 bases, the J end by 6 bases, with 12 bases between. CDR3 length: 15 amino acids. CDR1 SGHVS and CDR2 FQNEAQ come from the germline V gene. The DNA for the CDR3 is TGTGCCAGCAGCTTAGCAGGGGGGGCAATCAATGAGCAGTTCTTC. Amino acids: CASSLAGGAINEQFF. Combining the CDR3 with reference TRBV7-8 and TRBJ2-1 gives the whole variable domain GAGVSQSPRYKVAKRGQDVALRCDPISGHVSLFWYQQALGQGPEFLTYFQNEAQLDKSGLPSDRFFAERPEGSVSTLKIQRTQQEDSAVYLCASSLAGGAINEQFFGPGTRLTVL.

V and J are TRBV3-1 (or the pseudogene TRBV3-2) and TRBJ2-5, with a tentative D call TRBD1 (6 bases). Germline loops: CDR1 LGHDT, CDR2 YNNKEL (reference sequence). There are 15 residues in the CDR3. V was pared by 0 bases and J by 0 bases, with 8 bases between. The CDR3 nucleotides are TGTGCCAGCAGCCAAGAGGGACACGACCAAGAGACCCAGTACTTC. It encodes CASSQEGHDQETQYF.

This clone was recorded many times. Other DNA variants within this sample encode the same CDR3. The rearrangement uses TRBV5-4 and TRBJ1-3; D gene uncertain. This CDR3 is 14 amino acids long. Per the germline V gene, CDR1 is SGHNT and CDR2 is YYREEE (reference sequence). V lost 0 bases, J lost 6 bases, and 10 bases lay in between. CDR3 bases: TGTGCCAGCAGCTTGGATGAGGGTGCAAACACCATATATTTT. It yields the protein CASSLDEGANTIYF.

The chain has TRBV18 and TRBJ1-1; D might be TRBD1 (5 bases). V was pared by 1 base and J by 3 bases, with 12 bases between. The CDR3 loop spans 15 amino acids. The germline V gene encodes CDR1 KGHSH and CDR2 LQKENI. Here the CDR3 reads CASSPQGTGDTEAFF. Written as DNA, the CDR3 is TGTGCCAGCTCACCACAGGGGACGGGGGACACTGAAGCTTTCTTT.

This clone was recorded only once. This chain uses TRBV5-6 with TRBJ2-5; D is possibly TRBD2 (5 bases). CDR3 length: 16 residues. Germline V lookup: CDR1 SGHDT, CDR2 YYEEEE. Trimming removed 3 bases at V and 5 bases at J, with 20 bases between. CDR3 region: CASSSPLGVSRETQYF. The CDR3 DNA is TGTGCCAGCAGCTCGCCGCTGGGAGTTTCGAGGGAGACCCAGTACTTC.

The CDR3 loop is CASSLRGDAFF. DNA of the CDR3: TGTGCCAGCAGCCTCAGGGGTGATGCTTTCTTT. The chain carries TRBV5-6 and TRBJ1-1; the D gene is possibly TRBD1 (6 bases). V was cut by 4 bases and J by 11 bases, with 12 bases left in between. This CDR3 region has 11 residues. Germline V gene lookup returns CDR1 SGHDT and CDR2 YYEEEE.